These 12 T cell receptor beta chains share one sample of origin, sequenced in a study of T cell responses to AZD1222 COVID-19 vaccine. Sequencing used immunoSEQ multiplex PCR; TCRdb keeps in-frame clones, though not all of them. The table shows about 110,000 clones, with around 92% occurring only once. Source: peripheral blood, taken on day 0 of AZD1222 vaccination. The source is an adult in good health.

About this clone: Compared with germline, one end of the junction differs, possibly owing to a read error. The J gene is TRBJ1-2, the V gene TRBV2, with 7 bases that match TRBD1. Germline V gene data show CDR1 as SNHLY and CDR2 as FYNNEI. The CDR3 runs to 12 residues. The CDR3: CASSAEGTDFKF. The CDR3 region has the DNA TGTGCCAGCAGTGCGGAGGGGACAGATTTCAAATTC. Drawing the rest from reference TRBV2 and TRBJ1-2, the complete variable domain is EPEVTQTPSHQVTQMGQEVILRCVPISNHLYFYWYRQILGQKVEFLVSFYNNEISEKSEIFDDQFSVERPDGSNFTLKIRSTKLEDSAMYFCASSAEGTDFKFGSGTRLTVV.

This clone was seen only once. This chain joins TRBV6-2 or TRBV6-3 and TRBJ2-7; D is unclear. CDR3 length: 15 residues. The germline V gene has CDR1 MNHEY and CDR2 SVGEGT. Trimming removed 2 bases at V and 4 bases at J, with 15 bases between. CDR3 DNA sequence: TGTGCCAGCAGTTACCCGGGCCAGGTCTCTTACGAGCAGTACTTC. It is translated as CASSYPGQVSYEQYF.

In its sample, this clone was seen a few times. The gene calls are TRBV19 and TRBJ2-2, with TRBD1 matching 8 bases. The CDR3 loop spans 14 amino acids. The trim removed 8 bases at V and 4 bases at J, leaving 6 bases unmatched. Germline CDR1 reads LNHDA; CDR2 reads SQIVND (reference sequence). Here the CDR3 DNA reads TGTGCCAGTGCCCCTGACAGGGGCACCGGGGAGCTGTTTTTT. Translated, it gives CASAPDRGTGELFF. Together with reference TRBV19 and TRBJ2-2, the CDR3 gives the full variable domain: DGGITQSPKYLFRKEGQNVTLSCEQNLNHDAMYWYRQDPGQGLRLIYYSQIVNDFQKGDIAEGYSVSREKKESFPLTVTSAQKNPTAFYLCASAPDRGTGELFFGEGSRLTVL.

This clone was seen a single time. The CDR3 reads CASSLSEGIGGQVFHGTNTGELFF. As DNA, the CDR3 is TGTGCCAGCAGTTTATCGGAAGGGATTGGGGGACAGGTCTTCCATGGGACGAACACCGGGGAGCTGTTTTTT. The rearrangement links TRBV28 to TRBJ2-2, with 8 bases that match TRBD1. The CDR3 contains 24 residues. Germline lookup yields CDR1 MDHEN and CDR2 SYDVKM. With V trimmed by 1 base and J by 0 bases, 25 bases remained unmatched.

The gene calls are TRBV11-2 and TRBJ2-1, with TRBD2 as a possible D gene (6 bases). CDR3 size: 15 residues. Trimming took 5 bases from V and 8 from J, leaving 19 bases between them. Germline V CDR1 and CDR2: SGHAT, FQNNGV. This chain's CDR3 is CASSPAGPGGDEQFF. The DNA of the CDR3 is TGTGCCAGCAGCCCGGCGGGACCTGGAGGCGATGAGCAGTTCTTC.

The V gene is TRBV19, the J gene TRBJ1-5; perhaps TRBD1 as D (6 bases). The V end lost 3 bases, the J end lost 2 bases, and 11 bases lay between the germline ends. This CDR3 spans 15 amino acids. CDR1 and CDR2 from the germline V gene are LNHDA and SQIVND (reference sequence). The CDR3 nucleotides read TGTGCCAGTAGTATTCAAAAGGGGGGCAATCAGCCCCAGCATTTT. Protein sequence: CASSIQKGGNQPQHF.

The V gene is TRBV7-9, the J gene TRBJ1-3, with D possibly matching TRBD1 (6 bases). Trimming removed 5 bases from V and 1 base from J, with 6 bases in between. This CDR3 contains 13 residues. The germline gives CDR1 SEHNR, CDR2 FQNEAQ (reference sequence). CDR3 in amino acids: CASSQGSGNTIYF. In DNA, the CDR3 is TGTGCCAGCAGCCAGGGGTCTGGAAACACCATATATTTT.

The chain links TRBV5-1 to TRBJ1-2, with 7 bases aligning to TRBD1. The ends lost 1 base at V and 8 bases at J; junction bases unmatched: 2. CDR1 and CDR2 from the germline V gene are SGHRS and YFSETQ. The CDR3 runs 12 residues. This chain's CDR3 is CASSLTGEGYTF. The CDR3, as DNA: TGCGCCAGCAGCTTGACAGGGGAGGGCTACACCTTC. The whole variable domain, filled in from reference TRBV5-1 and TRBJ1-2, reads KAGVTQTPRYLIKTRGQQVTLSCSPISGHRSVSWYQQTPGQGLQFLFEYFSETQRNKGNFPGRFSGRQFSNSRSEMNVSTLELGDSALYLCASSLTGEGYTFGSGTRLTVV.

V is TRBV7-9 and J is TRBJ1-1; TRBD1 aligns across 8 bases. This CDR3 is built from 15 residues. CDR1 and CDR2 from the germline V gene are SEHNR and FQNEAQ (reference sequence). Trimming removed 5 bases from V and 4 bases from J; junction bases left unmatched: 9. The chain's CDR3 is CASSGTGGKGTEAFF. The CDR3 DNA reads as TGTGCCAGCAGCGGCACAGGGGGGAAAGGCACTGAAGCTTTCTTT.

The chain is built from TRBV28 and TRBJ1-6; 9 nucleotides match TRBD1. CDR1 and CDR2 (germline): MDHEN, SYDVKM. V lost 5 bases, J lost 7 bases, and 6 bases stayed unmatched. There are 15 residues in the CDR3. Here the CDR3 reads CASSAAGTGNSPLHF. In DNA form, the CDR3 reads TGTGCCAGCAGTGCCGCCGGGACAGGGAATTCACCCCTCCACTTT.

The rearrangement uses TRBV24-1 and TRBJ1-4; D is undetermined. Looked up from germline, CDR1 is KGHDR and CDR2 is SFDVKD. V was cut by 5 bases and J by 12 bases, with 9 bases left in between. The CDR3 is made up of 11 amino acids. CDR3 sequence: CATSAKGQLFF. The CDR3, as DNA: TGTGCCACCAGTGCGAAGGGTCAACTGTTTTTT.

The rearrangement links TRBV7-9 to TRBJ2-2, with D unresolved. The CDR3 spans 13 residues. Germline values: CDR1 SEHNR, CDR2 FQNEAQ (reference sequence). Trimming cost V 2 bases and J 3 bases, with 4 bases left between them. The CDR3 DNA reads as TGTGCCAGCAGCTTACATGACACCGGGGAGCTGTTTTTT. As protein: CASSLHDTGELFF.